The following is a T cell receptor (beta chain) sequence with its context. The antigen remains undetermined. These data come from a study of cytomegalovirus exposure and HLA in healthy donors. About the research overall: In an earlier analysis, around 120 million unique TCR beta sequences were found from some 180 million T cells.

Study-level findings and limits: Further analysis was carried out later, and it showed several of the most significant clusters appearing linked to common viral pathogens.

Healthy bone marrow donors made up the donors. Germline CDR1 and CDR2: MDHEN and SYDVKM. This CDR3 region has 11 residues. Trimming removed 7 bases at V and 9 bases at J, with 10 bases between. Primers for the PCR totalled 60 Vbeta and 13 Jbeta. Some clones are missing from TCRdb's copy, which holds only in-frame ones; the method was immunoSEQ multiplex PCR. The table lists fewer than 100,000 clones, 7.6% of them singletons. The clonotype was recovered from a man aged 45-65 years in good health and CMV-seronegative. Source material: PBMCs. The rearrangement joins TRBV28 to TRBJ1-3; TRBD1 might be the D (5 bases). The CDR3 sequence is CASTGGGTIYF. The CDR3 DNA reads TGTGCCAGCACCGGGGGGGGCACCATATATTTT.